Listed below are T cell receptor beta chains from one sample, sequenced in a study of T cells in Graves' hyperthyroidism and ophthalmopathy. TCRdb called the multiplex PCR reads again in MiXCR, with one record for every CDR3 protein. The table shows about 420,000 distinct CDR3 sequences, with approximately 15% occurring only once. Sequencing input: blood. Receptor source: a woman aged 18-29 years with Graves' hyperthyroidism. Both conserved end residues are part of each CDR3. Fields, in order: D gene, V gene, clone size, J gene, CDR3 protein, CDR3 DNA. D genes are given only for firm matches. Some rows have no size entry. The others give once, few or many, or a class for an expanded clone.

NA	TRBV20-1	NA	TRBJ1-2	CSARDAHRDGYTF	TGCAGTGCTAGAGATGCCCACAGGGACGGCTACACCTTC
TRBD2	TRBV11-3	many	TRBJ2-1	CASSLRGTSGSVEQFF	TGTGCCAGCAGCTTAAGGGGGACTAGCGGGAGCGTTGAGCAGTTCTTC
TRBD2	TRBV3-1	many	TRBJ2-7	CASSQGQGLAGLVTSYEQYF	TGTGCCAGCAGCCAAGGCCAGGGACTAGCGGGCCTTGTCACCTCCTACGAGCAGTACTTC
NA	TRBV4-1	once	TRBJ2-3	CASSQEAGWGDTQYF	TGCGCCAGCAGCCAAGAAGCGGGTTGGGGGGATACGCAGTATTTT
NA	TRBV2	many	TRBJ1-1	CASSEALGSAFF	TGTGCCAGCAGTGAAGCGTTGGGGTCGGCTTTCTTT
TRBD2	TRBV6-1	many	TRBJ2-3	CASSEVAGGHVTQYF	TGTGCCAGCAGTGAAGTAGCGGGGGGGCATGTTACGCAGTATTTT
NA	TRBV4-1	many	TRBJ2-4	CASSQVSGATNIQYF	TGCGCCAGCAGCCAAGTTTCGGGGGCCACAAACATTCAGTACTTC
TRBD2	TRBV7-3	NA	TRBJ2-3	CASSLQAGGDTQYF	TGTGCCAGCAGCCTCCAAGCGGGAGGAGATACGCAGTATTTT
NA	TRBV19	NA	TRBJ2-7	CASSHSGEQYF	TGTGCCAGTAGTCACAGCGGTGAGCAGTACTTC
NA	TRBV5-1	NA	TRBJ1-4	CASSRRAGENEELFF	TGCGCCAGCAGCAGGAGGGCAGGGGAAAATGAAGAACTGTTTTTT
NA	TRBV5-1	many	TRBJ1-2	CASSLEGQANGYTF	TGCGCCAGCAGCTTGGAAGGTCAGGCCAATGGCTACACCTTC
NA	TRBV10-3	many	TRBJ2-7	CAISVSRGTYEQYF	TGTGCCATCAGTGTCTCCCGGGGAACCTACGAGCAGTACTTC
TRBD1	TRBV12-3/TRBV12-4	many	TRBJ2-1	CASSGDSPLGDEQFF	TGTGCCAGCAGCGGGGACAGCCCCTTAGGTGATGAGCAGTTCTTC
TRBD1	TRBV12-3/TRBV12-4	NA	TRBJ2-5	CASSLDREKETQYF	TGTGCCAGCAGTTTGGACAGGGAGAAAGAGACCCAGTACTTC
TRBD1	TRBV18	NA	TRBJ2-7	CASSRGQGDSYEQYF	TGTGCCAGCTCACGCGGACAGGGGGACTCCTACGAGCAGTACTTC
TRBD1	TRBV12-3/TRBV12-4	many	TRBJ1-2	CASSPDREEGYTF	TGTGCCAGCAGCCCTGACAGGGAAGAGGGCTACACCTTC
NA	TRBV20-1	many	TRBJ2-1	CSANRPRASSYNEQFF	TGCAGTGCTAACCGACCGCGGGCCAGCTCCTACAATGAGCAGTTCTTC
NA	TRBV20-1	many	TRBJ1-2	CSAFQASSYGYTF	TGCAGTGCTTTTCAGGCATCGAGCTATGGCTACACCTTC
NA	TRBV12-3/TRBV12-4	NA	TRBJ1-5	CASSLLNRPQHF	TGTGCCAGCAGTTTACTCAATCGGCCCCAGCATTTT
TRBD1	TRBV12-3/TRBV12-4	many	TRBJ1-1	CASSMQGAGKAFF	TGTGCCAGCAGTATGCAGGGGGCGGGAAAAGCTTTCTTT
TRBD1	TRBV15	many	TRBJ2-5	CATSRDQRWDRGETQYF	TGTGCCACCAGCAGAGATCAGAGATGGGACAGGGGCGAGACCCAGTACTTC
NA	TRBV13	many	TRBJ1-2	CASSSQARYGYTF	TGTGCCAGCAGCTCACAGGCTCGCTATGGCTACACCTTC
TRBD1	TRBV10-3	NA	TRBJ2-5	CAISESRGQQETQYF	TGTGCCATCAGTGAGTCGAGGGGACAGCAAGAGACCCAGTACTTC
TRBD2	TRBV6-5	many	TRBJ2-7	CASSYSASGTYEQYF	TGTGCCAGCAGTTACTCGGCTAGCGGGACCTACGAGCAGTACTTC
NA	TRBV29-1	many	TRBJ2-7	CSVLQDSYEQYF	TGCAGCGTCCTCCAGGATTCCTACGAGCAGTACTTC
NA	TRBV28	many	TRBJ1-5	CASILDGDQPQHF	TGTGCCAGCATCCTAGACGGCGATCAGCCCCAGCATTTT
NA	TRBV7-3	many	TRBJ1-5	CASSLTGGPQHF	TGTGCCAGCAGCTTAACCGGTGGTCCCCAGCATTTT
TRBD1	TRBV11-3	NA	TRBJ2-3	CASSWGQGRTDTQYF	TGTGCCAGCAGCTGGGGACAGGGGCGTACAGATACGCAGTATTTT
NA	TRBV18	many	TRBJ1-1	CASSPREDTEAFF	TGTGCCAGCTCACCAAGGGAAGACACTGAAGCTTTCTTT
NA	TRBV18	many	TRBJ1-5	CASSPNAGTRTNQPQHF	TGTGCCAGCTCACCCAACGCCGGGACACGAACTAATCAGCCCCAGCATTTT
NA	TRBV5-1	few	TRBJ2-3	CAEGDTQYF	TGCGCGGAAGGTGATACGCAGTATTTT
TRBD1	TRBV12-3/TRBV12-4	many	TRBJ2-2	CASSLGDRGPTGELFF	TGTGCCAGCAGTTTGGGGGACAGGGGGCCTACCGGGGAGCTGTTTTTT
NA	TRBV6-1	many	TRBJ1-4	CASSTGRTNEKLFF	TGTGCCAGCAGTACAGGGAGAACTAATGAAAAACTGTTTTTT
TRBD1	TRBV2	many	TRBJ1-1	CASSAGQGVFKNTEAFF	TGTGCCAGCAGTGCGGGACAGGGGGTTTTCAAGAACACTGAAGCTTTCTTT
NA	TRBV6-1	NA	TRBJ1-6	CASSEEGSSSSPLHF	TGTGCCAGCAGTGAAGAGGGCAGTTCGAGTTCACCCCTCCACTTT
TRBD1	TRBV28	NA	TRBJ2-5	CASREDRELEETQYF	TGTGCCAGCAGAGAGGACAGGGAATTGGAAGAGACCCAGTACTTC
TRBD2	TRBV12-3/TRBV12-4	NA	TRBJ2-7	CASRGRGLAGGSARYEQYF	TGTGCCAGCAGAGGGAGGGGACTAGCGGGGGGCTCCGCCCGCTACGAGCAGTACTTC
NA	TRBV7-6	many	TRBJ1-3	CASSKGVSSSGNTIYF	TGTGCCAGCAGCAAAGGCGTCTCGAGCTCTGGAAACACCATATATTTT
TRBD1	TRBV7-2	NA	TRBJ1-5	CASSLAGAGTGNSQPQHF	TGTGCCAGCAGCTTAGCGGGGGCCGGGACAGGGAATAGTCAGCCCCAGCATTTT
NA	TRBV15	NA	TRBJ2-5	CATSRGYRDDGETQYF	TGTGCCACCAGCAGAGGTTACAGGGATGATGGAGAGACCCAGTACTTC